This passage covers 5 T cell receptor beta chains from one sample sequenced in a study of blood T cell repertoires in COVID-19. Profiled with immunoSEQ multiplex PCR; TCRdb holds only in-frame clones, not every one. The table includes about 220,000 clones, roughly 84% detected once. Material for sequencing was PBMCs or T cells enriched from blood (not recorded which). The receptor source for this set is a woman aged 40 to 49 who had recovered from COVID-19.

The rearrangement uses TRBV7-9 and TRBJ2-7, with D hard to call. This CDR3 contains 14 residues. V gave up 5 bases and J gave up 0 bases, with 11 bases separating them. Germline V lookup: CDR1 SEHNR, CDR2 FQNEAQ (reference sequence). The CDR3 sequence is CASSDTLSSYEQYF. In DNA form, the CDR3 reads TGTGCCAGCAGCGACACATTAAGCTCCTACGAGCAGTACTTC.

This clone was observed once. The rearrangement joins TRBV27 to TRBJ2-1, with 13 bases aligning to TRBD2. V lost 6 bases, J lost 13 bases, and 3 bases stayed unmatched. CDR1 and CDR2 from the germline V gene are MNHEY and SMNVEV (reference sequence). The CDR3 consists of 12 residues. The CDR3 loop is CASSGLAGVQFF. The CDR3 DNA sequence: TGTGCCAGCAGCGGACTAGCGGGAGTTCAGTTCTTC.

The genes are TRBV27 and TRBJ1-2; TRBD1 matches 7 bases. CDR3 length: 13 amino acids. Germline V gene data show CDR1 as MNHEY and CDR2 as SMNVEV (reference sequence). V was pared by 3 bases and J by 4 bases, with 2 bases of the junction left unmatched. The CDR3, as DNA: TGTGCCAGCAGTTTGGGACAGCCCTATGGCTACACCTTC. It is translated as CASSLGQPYGYTF.

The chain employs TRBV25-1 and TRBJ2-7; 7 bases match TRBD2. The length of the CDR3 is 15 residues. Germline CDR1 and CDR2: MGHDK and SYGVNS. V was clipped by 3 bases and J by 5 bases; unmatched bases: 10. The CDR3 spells CASSDRGSLSHEQYF. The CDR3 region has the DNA TGTGCCAGCAGTGATCGCGGGAGCCTGAGCCACGAGCAGTACTTC.

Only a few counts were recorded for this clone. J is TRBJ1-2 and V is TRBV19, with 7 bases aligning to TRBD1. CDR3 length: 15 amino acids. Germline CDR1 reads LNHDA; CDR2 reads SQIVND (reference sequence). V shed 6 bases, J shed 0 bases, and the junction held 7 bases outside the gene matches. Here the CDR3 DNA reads TGTGCCAGTAGCCTACAGGGGAAGGCTAACTATGGCTACACCTTC. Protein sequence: CASSLQGKANYGYTF. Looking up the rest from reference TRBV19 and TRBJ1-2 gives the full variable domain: DGGITQSPKYLFRKEGQNVTLSCEQNLNHDAMYWYRQDPGQGLRLIYYSQIVNDFQKGDIAEGYSVSREKKESFPLTVTSAQKNPTAFYLCASSLQGKANYGYTFGSGTRLTVV.